This T cell receptor (beta chain) was sequenced in a study of blood T cell repertoires in COVID-19 (dated by TCRdb to about 2020). As for the study more broadly: Samples covering the acute and convalescent phases of COVID-19 were provided by collaborators in the United States, Italy and Spain. The repertoires were released in a freely available public database intended as a resource for research on the immune response to SARS-CoV-2. Sample metadata almost always included a de-identified subject ID, COVID-19 status, age in years and sex. HLA class I and class II types, where available, came from metadata supplied by the sample provider rather than from assay-based typing. The dataset comprised deeply sampled blood TCRbeta repertoires from subjects exposed to, actively infected with, or recovered from COVID-19. Samples were obtained from the ongoing ImmuneRACE study (first 160 participants) and from roughly 1,300 subjects provided by 6 global collaborators. The prospective study material was composed of cDNA or gDNA derived from T cells, B-cell-depleted T cells, or PBMCs. Beyond this particular receptor, the publication reports: Clinical and demographic metadata were provided uncurated, with the amount varying by source and participant.

TCRbeta CDR3 regions were amplified from genomic DNA by means of the immunoSEQ Assay, a bias-controlled multiplex PCR. The published analysis was carried out like this. The number of nucleated cells in each sample was estimated by amplification of reference gene primers within the assay. Sequence reads were collapsed and filtered to measure the absolute abundance of every unique TCRbeta CDR3 rearrangement. Productive Simpson clonality was computed per sample as the square root of Simpson's diversity index over productive rearrangements. What TCRdb holds here is the immuneACCESS table cut down to in-frame rearrangements. Part of the clones is not present; checked against another copy, under half of the missing clones reflect an unresolved V gene, and the others are unexplained. Clone size and V and J calls were adopted from that table, with D and trimming inferred from the DNA. This sample lists around 140,000 clones; under 85% were detected once. The ten biggest clones cover roughly 1.4% of the sample.

The germline V end is reduced by 5 bases and the J end by 0 bases; junction bases left unmatched: 3. Based on the germline V gene, the CDR1 and CDR2 sequences are SGDLS and YYNGEE. CDR3 length: 15 amino acids, cysteine to phenylalanine. Only the CDR3 region is kept as DNA, spanning 45 bases read in frame from base 1. Whole blood was collected in K2EDTA tubes by collaborating institutions according to the institutions' own protocols. For TCRbeta analysis, collaborators shipped samples in one of three forms: frozen whole blood, isolated PBMCs, or DNA extracted from either of those sample types. As for this clone: Its specific antigen is unknown. No much larger clone exists at a distance of one base, and base qualities are not known.

Recombination joined TRBV9 with TRBJ2-2; TRBD1 agrees with 8 junctional bases. The clonotype was recovered from a human donor in a cohort sampled during active COVID-19. The sequenced sample consisted of peripheral blood. The CDR3 amino acid sequence is: CASSRTGTNTGELFF. The bases are TGTGCCAGCAGTCGGACAGGGACGAACACCGGGGAGCTGTTTTTT.